Given below is one T cell receptor beta chain in context. The target antigen is unknown. Other DNA sequences in this specimen translate into the identical CDR3. The sample originates from a study of T cell responses to AZD1222 COVID-19 vaccine. Study-wide points: Repertoires were sampled only after the peak T cell response. CD4 TCRs covered the whole spike, strongest at regions 160-218 and 743-854. Spike-specific TCR breadth and depth grew following two AZD1222 doses. Among the donors, most were white British and more were female, and clonal diversity was possibly underestimated.

The repertoire was sequenced with immunoSEQ multiplex PCR; TCRdb's copy has only in-frame clones and lacks some. The table records 75,000 to 100,000 clones, around nine tenths of them present only once. Sequenced here: peripheral blood, sampled on day 0 of AZD1222 vaccination. This receptor was taken from an adult in good health.

The CDR3: CASSVGVGEQYF. The CDR3 nucleotides read TGTGCCAGCAGCGTAGGGGTGGGAGAGCAGTACTTC. The rearrangement links TRBV9 to TRBJ2-7; no firm D call. CDR1 is SGDLS, CDR2 YYNGEE, per germline. Between the trimmed V and J ends, which lost 0 bases and 7 bases, there was a span of 8 bases. The CDR3 has 12 amino acids.